What follows describes a single TCR beta chain. These data originate in a study of OX40 agonist ivuxolimab in advanced cancers. Assay used: immunoSEQ multiplex PCR; TCRdb lists only in-frame clones, some missing. The data contain some 76,000 clones, around nine tenths of them seen just once; the ten biggest clones take up roughly 0.77%. CDR1 and CDR2 from the germline V gene are KGHSH and LQKENI. V lost 0 bases and J lost 0; bases outside the gene matches: 2. The CDR3 spans 16 residues. The gene calls are TRBV18 and TRBJ2-4; 7 nucleotides line up with TRBD2. This clonotype was obtained from an adult with an advanced solid tumor such as melanoma, head and neck, liver or kidney cancer. The sample consisted of CD4+ or CD8+ T cells sorted from blood, taken in a trial of the OX40 agonist ivuxolimab. For the CDR3, the DNA is TGTGCCAGCTCACCACCGGGAGGGCTAGCCAAAAACATTCAGTACTTC. Residues: CASSPPGGLAKNIQYF.